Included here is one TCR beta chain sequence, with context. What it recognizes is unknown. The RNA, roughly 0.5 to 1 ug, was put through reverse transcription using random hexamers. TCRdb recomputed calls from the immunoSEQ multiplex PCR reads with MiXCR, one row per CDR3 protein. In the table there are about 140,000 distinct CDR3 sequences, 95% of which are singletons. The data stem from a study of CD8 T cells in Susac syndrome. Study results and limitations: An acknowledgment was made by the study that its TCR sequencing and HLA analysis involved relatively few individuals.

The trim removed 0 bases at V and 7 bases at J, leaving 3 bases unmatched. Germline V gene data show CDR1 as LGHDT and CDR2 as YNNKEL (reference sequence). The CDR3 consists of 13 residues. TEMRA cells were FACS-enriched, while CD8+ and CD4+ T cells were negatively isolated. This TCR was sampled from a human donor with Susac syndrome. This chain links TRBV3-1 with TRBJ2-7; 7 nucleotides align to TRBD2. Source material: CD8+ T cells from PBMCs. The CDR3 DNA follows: TGTGCCAGCAGCCAAGATCTAGCGGTAGAGCAGTACTTC. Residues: CASSQDLAVEQYF.